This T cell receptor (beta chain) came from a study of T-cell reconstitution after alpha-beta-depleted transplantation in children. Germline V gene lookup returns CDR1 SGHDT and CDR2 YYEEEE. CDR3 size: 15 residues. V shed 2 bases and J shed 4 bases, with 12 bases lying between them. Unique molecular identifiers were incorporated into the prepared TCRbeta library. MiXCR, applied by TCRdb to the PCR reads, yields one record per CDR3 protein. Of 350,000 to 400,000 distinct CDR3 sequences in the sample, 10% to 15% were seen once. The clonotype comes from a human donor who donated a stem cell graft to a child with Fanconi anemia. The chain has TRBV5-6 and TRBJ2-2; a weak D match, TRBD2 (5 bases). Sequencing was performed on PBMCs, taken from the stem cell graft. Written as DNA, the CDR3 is TGTGCCAGCAGCTTATCGGGGATGCCCACCGGGGAGCTGTTTTTT. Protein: CASSLSGMPTGELFF.